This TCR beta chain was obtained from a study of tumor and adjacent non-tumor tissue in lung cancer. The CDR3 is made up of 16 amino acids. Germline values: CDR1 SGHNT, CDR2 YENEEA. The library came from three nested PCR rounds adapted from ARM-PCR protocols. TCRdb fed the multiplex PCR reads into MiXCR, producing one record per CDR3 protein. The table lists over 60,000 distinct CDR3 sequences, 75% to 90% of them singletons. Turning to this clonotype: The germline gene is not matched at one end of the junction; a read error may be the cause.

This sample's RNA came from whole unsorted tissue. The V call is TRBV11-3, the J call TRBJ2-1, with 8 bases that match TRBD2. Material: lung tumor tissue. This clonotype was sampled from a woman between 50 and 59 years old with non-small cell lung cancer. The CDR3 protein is CANSSRSGSSYSDQFF. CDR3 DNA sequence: TGTGCCAACAGCTCCCGGAGCGGGAGTTCCTACAGTGACCAGTTCTTC. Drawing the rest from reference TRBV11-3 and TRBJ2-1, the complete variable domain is EAGVVQSPRYKIIEKKQPVAFWCNPISGHNTLYWYLQNLGQGPELLIRYENEEAVDDSQLPKDRFSAERLKGVDSTLKIQPAELGDSAVYLCANSSRSGSSYSDQFFGPGTRLTVL.